This T cell receptor beta chain was obtained from a study of T cell responses to AZD1222 COVID-19 vaccine. Overall study findings and caveats: An increase in Spike-specific TCR breadth and depth was observed after two AZD1222 doses. Reportedly, nearly half the spike-specific TCRs target unmutated variant regions. Possibly, clonal diversity was underestimated; donors were largely white British and included more females.

Points on this clone: As yet, its antigen is unknown.

The CDR3 covers 14 residues. Germline trimming cut 1 base from V and 7 bases from J; bases unmatched to any gene: 6. CDR1 and CDR2 from the germline V gene are MGHDK and SYGVNS. The repertoire was sequenced with immunoSEQ multiplex PCR; TCRdb's copy has only in-frame clones and lacks some. This table has over 130,000 clones, roughly 92% appearing once. The source is an adult in good health. Here the sequenced sample was peripheral blood, taken on day 0 of AZD1222 vaccination. The V and J genes are TRBV25-1 and TRBJ2-5, with 7 nucleotides matching TRBD2. Here the CDR3 DNA reads TGTGCCAGCAGTGAATTGGAGGGAGGGACGACCCAGTACTTC. It is translated as CASSELEGGTTQYF.